This T cell receptor beta chain appears in the sequencing data of a study of response to subunit inactivated influenza vaccine. Study findings and constraints: Authors suggested seasonal influenza vaccinations each recruit few new T cells.

Germline V gives CDR1 SGHAT, CDR2 FQNNGV. The V and J ends lost 2 bases and 9 bases, in that order; junction bases with no gene match: 9. This CDR3 comprises 16 residues. In regard to this clonotype: What it recognizes is unknown.

One entry per CDR3 protein results from TCRdb running MiXCR on the RT-PCR reads. The data hold 500,000 to 600,000 distinct CDR3 sequences, with 16% observed a single time. The starting material was CD4+ T cells sorted from PBMCs, obtained roughly 24 months after vaccination. The source is a man aged 50 to 69 who received an inactivated influenza vaccine. The V and J genes are TRBV11-2 and TRBJ2-1; 11 bases line up with TRBD2. The CDR3 loop is CASSLSESSGGSEQFF. CDR3 DNA sequence: TGTGCCAGCAGCTTATCAGAATCTAGCGGGGGGTCTGAGCAGTTCTTC. Complete variable domain (other parts from reference TRBV11-2 and TRBJ2-1): EAGVAQSPRYKIIEKRQSVAFWCNPISGHATLYWYQQILGQGPKLLIQFQNNGVVDDSQLPKDRFSAERLKGVDSTLKIQPAKLEDSAVYLCASSLSESSGGSEQFFGPGTRLTVL.